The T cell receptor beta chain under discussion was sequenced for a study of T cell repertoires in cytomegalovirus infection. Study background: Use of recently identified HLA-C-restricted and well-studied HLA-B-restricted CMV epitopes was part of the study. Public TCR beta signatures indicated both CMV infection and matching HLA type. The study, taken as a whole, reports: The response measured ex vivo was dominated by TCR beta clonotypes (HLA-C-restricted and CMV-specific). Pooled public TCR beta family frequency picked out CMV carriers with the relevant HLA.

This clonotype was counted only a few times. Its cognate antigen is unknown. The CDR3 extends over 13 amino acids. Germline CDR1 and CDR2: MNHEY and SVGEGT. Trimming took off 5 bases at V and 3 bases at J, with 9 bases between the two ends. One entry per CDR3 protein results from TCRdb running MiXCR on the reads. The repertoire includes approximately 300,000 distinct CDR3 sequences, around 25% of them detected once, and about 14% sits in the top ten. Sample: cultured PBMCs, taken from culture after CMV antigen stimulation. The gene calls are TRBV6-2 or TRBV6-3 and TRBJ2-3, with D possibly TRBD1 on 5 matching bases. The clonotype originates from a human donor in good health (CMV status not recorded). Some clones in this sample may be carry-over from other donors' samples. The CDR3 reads CASSQGETDTQYF. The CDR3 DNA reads TGTGCCAGCAGTCAGGGTGAAACAGATACGCAGTATTTT.